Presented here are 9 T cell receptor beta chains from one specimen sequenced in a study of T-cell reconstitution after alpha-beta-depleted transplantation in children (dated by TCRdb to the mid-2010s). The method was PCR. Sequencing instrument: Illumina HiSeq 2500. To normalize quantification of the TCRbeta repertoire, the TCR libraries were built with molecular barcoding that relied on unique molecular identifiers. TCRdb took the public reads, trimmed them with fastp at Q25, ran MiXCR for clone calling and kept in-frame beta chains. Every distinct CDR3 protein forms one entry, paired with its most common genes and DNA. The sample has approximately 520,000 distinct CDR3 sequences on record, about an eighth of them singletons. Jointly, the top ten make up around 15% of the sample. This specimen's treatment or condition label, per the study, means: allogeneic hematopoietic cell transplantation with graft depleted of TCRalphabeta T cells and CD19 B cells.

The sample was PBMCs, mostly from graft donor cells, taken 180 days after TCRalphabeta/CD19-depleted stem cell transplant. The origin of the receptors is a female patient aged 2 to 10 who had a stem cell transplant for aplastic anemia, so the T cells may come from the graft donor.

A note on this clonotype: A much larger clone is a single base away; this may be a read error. This CDR3 reads CASSKDGGSRRGNQPQHF. CDR3 in DNA: TGTGCCAGCAGCAAAGATGGGGGCAGTCGAAGGGGGAATCAGCCCCAGCATTTT. This sequence joins TRBV3-1 and TRBJ1-5; D is perhaps TRBD1 (6 bases). The CDR3 length is 18 residues. Germline values: CDR1 LGHDT, CDR2 YNNKEL (reference sequence).

CDR3 DNA: TGTGCCAGCTCCTCTCGTGGGGCAGGTGAAAAACTGTTTTTT. This sequence encodes CASSSRGAGEKLFF. The chain uses TRBV6-1 and TRBJ1-4, with D perhaps TRBD1 (5 bases). Germline V gives CDR1 MNHNS, CDR2 SASEGT. Trimming pared 8 bases from V and 7 bases from J, leaving 17 bases between. The CDR3 has 14 amino acids.

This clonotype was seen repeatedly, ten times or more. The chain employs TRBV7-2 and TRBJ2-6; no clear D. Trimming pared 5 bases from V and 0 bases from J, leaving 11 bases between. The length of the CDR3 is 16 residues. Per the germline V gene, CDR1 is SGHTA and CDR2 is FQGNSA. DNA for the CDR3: TGTGCCAGCAGCCCTCCTCAGGTCTCTGGGGCCAACGTCCTGACTTTC. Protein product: CASSPPQVSGANVLTF.

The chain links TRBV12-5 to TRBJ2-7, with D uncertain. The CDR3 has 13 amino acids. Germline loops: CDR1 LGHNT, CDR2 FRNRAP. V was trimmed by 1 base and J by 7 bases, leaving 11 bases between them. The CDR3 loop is CASGLDYPREQYF. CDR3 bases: TGTGCTAGTGGTTTGGATTACCCGAGAGAGCAGTACTTC.

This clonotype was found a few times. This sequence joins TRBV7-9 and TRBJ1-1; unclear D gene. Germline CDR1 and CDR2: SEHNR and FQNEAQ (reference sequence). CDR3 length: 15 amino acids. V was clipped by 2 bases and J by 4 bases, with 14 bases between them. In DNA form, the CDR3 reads TGTGCCAGCAGCTTATTGGGAGACCCCAGCACTGAAGCTTTCTTT. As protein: CASSLLGDPSTEAFF.

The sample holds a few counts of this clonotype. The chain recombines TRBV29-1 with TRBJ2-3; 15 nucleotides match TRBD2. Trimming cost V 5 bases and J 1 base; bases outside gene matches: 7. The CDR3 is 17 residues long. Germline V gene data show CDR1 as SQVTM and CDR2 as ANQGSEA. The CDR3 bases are TGCAGCGTTACCCCGGGACTAGCGGGGGGCCGCACAGATACGCAGTATTTT. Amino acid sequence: CSVTPGLAGGRTDTQYF.

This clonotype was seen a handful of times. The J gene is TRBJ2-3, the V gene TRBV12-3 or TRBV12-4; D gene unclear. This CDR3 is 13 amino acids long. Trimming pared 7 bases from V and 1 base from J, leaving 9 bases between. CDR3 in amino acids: CASMFLGTDTQYF. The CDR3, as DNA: TGTGCCAGCATGTTCTTGGGCACAGATACGCAGTATTTT.

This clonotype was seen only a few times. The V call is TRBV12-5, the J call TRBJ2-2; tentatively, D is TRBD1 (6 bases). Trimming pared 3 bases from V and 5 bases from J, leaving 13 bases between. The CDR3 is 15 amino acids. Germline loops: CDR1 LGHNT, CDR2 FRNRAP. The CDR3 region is CASGFLLGHTGELFF. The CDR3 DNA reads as TGTGCTAGTGGTTTTTTACTGGGACATACCGGGGAGCTGTTTTTT.

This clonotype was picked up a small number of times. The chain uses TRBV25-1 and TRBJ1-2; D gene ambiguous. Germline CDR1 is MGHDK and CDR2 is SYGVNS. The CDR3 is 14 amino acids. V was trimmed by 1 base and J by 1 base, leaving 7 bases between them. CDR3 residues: CASSELADNYGYTF. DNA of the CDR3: TGTGCCAGCAGTGAATTGGCCGATAACTATGGCTACACCTTC.